The 18 T cell receptor beta chains given below trace back to one sample, sequenced in a study of OX40 agonist ivuxolimab in advanced cancers. TCRdb's copy holds only in-frame clones and misses some; the assay was immunoSEQ multiplex PCR. This table has tens of thousands of clones, roughly nine tenths appearing once. This specimen consisted of CD4+ or CD8+ T cells sorted from blood, obtained in a trial of the OX40 agonist ivuxolimab. All receptors derive from an adult with an advanced solid tumor such as melanoma, head and neck, liver or kidney cancer.

The chain employs TRBV19 and TRBJ2-5; unclear D gene. CDR1 and CDR2 from the germline V gene are LNHDA and SQIVND (reference sequence). The CDR3 spans 15 residues. Trimming took off 3 bases at V and 4 bases at J, with 15 bases between the two ends. This chain's CDR3 is CASSIRWGRGETQYF. CDR3 coding DNA: TGTGCCAGTAGTATTAGGTGGGGAAGAGGAGAGACCCAGTACTTC.

The J gene is TRBJ2-5, the V gene TRBV6-6, with D perhaps given as TRBD1 or TRBD2 (5 bases each). The better agreement between TRBJ2-7 and the DNA end casts doubt on the J call. The V gene's germline CDR1 is MNHNY and CDR2 SVGAGI (reference sequence). The CDR3 runs to 14 residues. This CDR3 reads CASSYTGTSYEQYF. As DNA, the CDR3 is TGTGCCAGCAGTTACACCGGGACCTCCTACGAGCAGTACTTC.

The chain links TRBV7-9 to TRBJ1-5; tentatively, D is TRBD1 (6 bases). Per the germline V gene, CDR1 is SEHNR and CDR2 is FQNEAQ (reference sequence). The CDR3 is 14 amino acids. V lost 5 bases, J lost 3 bases, and 11 bases lay in between. CDR3 region: CASSRTDFNQPQHF. The CDR3 nucleotides are TGTGCCAGCAGCCGGACAGACTTCAATCAGCCCCAGCATTTT.

J is TRBJ2-7 and V is TRBV29-1; perhaps TRBD2 as D (6 bases). CDR1 is SQVTM, CDR2 ANQGSEA, per germline. The CDR3 totals 14 residues. Trimming took 4 bases from V and 4 from J, leaving 17 bases between them. CDR3 nucleotide sequence: TGCAGCGTTGGGACGGCGGGGCGGGGATACGAGCAGTACTTC. Translating it yields CSVGTAGRGYEQYF.

V is TRBV5-4 and J is TRBJ2-1; 10 bases match TRBD2. V lost 5 bases to trimming and J lost 6 bases; unmatched junction nucleotides: 11. Germline V gene lookup returns CDR1 SGHNT and CDR2 YYREEE (reference sequence). The CDR3 runs 16 residues. The chain's CDR3 is CASRDAGLAFGNEQFF. The CDR3 nucleotides are TGTGCCAGCAGGGACGCGGGACTAGCGTTTGGCAATGAGCAGTTCTTC.

This chain uses TRBV4-1 with TRBJ2-3, with 7 bases lining up with TRBD2. This CDR3 has 14 residues. Germline-derived CDR1 and CDR2 are MGHRA and YSYEKL. J gave up 6 bases and V 0 bases, and 3 bases lay outside the gene matches. The CDR3 sequence is CASSQEGGVDTQYF. The DNA of the CDR3 is TGCGCCAGCAGCCAAGAGGGGGGGGTTGATACGCAGTATTTT.

V gene TRBV10-1 combines with J gene TRBJ2-1; 9 bases map to TRBD2. CDR1 and CDR2 from the germline V gene are WNHNN and SYGVQD (reference sequence). The CDR3 spans 15 residues. Trimming at V came to 3 bases and at J to 4 bases, leaving 4 bases not matched to a gene. The CDR3 is CASSDSGSGYNEQFF. As DNA, the CDR3 is TGCGCCAGCAGTGATAGCGGGAGTGGGTACAATGAGCAGTTCTTC.

CDR3 in amino acids: CASSLSGMGNTGELFF. CDR3 DNA: TGCGCCAGCAGCTTGAGCGGGATGGGGAACACCGGGGAGCTGTTTTTT. The chain has TRBV5-1 and TRBJ2-2, with 7 bases matching TRBD2. The CDR3 runs to 16 residues. The J segment lost 1 base and the V segment lost 1 base, leaving 4 bases of the junction unmatched. Germline CDR1 is SGHRS and CDR2 is YFSETQ.

This sequence joins TRBV28 and TRBJ2-1; 7 nucleotides align to TRBD2. Germline assignment: CDR1 MDHEN and CDR2 SYDVKM. CDR3 length equals 16 residues. V lost 2 bases and J lost 0; bases outside the gene matches: 4. CDR3 DNA: TGTGCCAGCAGTTTAGGATTAGCGGGCTCCTACAATGAGCAGTTCTTC. This sequence encodes CASSLGLAGSYNEQFF.

This clone was seen a single time. The sample has other DNA sequences that encode this CDR3 too. The rearrangement links TRBV28 to TRBJ2-7; D gene ambiguous. This CDR3 region has 11 residues. Trimming shortened V by 6 bases and J by 7 bases, and 10 bases separated the two germline ends. Germline V CDR1 and CDR2: MDHEN, SYDVKM. The CDR3: CASRLSGEQYF. The CDR3 nucleotides are TGTGCCAGCAGATTGAGTGGTGAGCAGTACTTC.

The rearrangement joins TRBV7-9 to TRBJ2-5; D is uncertain. The V gene's germline CDR1 is SEHNR and CDR2 FQNEAQ (reference sequence). V lost 2 bases, J lost 2 bases, and 12 bases lay in between. This CDR3 spans 15 amino acids. The CDR3 coding sequence is TGTGCCAGCAGCTTAAAAGGAACAGTACAAGAGACCCAGTACTTC. Its protein product is CASSLKGTVQETQYF.

The rearrangement uses TRBV18 and TRBJ2-7, with a possible D match to TRBD1 (5 bases). V lost 1 base and J lost 5, with 15 bases in between. The CDR3 is 15 residues long. Germline loops: CDR1 KGHSH, CDR2 LQKENI. The CDR3 loop reads CASSPQQGKTNEQYF. The CDR3 DNA follows: TGTGCCAGCTCACCACAGCAGGGAAAAACGAACGAGCAGTACTTC.

The gene calls are TRBV5-1 and TRBJ1-3; the D gene is possibly TRBD1 (5 bases). The CDR3 is 20 amino acids. CDR1 SGHRS and CDR2 YFSETQ come from the germline V gene. Trimming removed 0 bases from V and 0 bases from J, with 22 bases in between. CDR3 residues: CASSLASWGSGLSSGNTIYF. In DNA, the CDR3 is TGCGCCAGCAGCTTGGCCAGCTGGGGGTCGGGCCTGAGCTCTGGAAACACCATATATTTT.

In this sample, this clone turned up once. V and J are TRBV9 and TRBJ2-3; TRBD2 aligns across 11 bases. CDR3 size: 14 residues. V was pared by 7 bases and J by 0 bases, with 1 base of the junction left unmatched. CDR1 and CDR2 from the germline V gene are SGDLS and YYNGEE. The CDR3 sequence is CASGTSGSTDTQYF. Written as DNA, the CDR3 is TGTGCCAGCGGGACTAGCGGAAGCACAGATACGCAGTATTTT.

The CDR3 loop reads CASSPFGVLNTEAFF. DNA for the CDR3: TGTGCCAGCAGCCCTTTTGGGGTTTTGAACACTGAAGCTTTCTTT. V and J are TRBV7-8 and TRBJ1-1; unclear D gene. V gave up 5 bases and J gave up 0 bases, with 13 bases separating them. CDR1 is SGHVS and CDR2 is FQNEAQ in the germline V gene. This CDR3 has 15 amino acids. Variable domain in full (rest from reference TRBV7-8 and TRBJ1-1): GAGVSQSPRYKVAKRGQDVALRCDPISGHVSLFWYQQALGQGPEFLTYFQNEAQLDKSGLPSDRFFAERPEGSVSTLKIQRTQQEDSAVYLCASSPFGVLNTEAFFGQGTRLTVV.

The rearrangement uses TRBV5-5 and TRBJ1-1, with D tentatively TRBD1 (5 bases). Per germline, CDR1 SGHKS and CDR2 YYEKEE (reference sequence). CDR3 size: 15 residues. V lost 4 bases, J lost 5 bases, and 18 bases lay in between. This CDR3 is CASSATNAGQTEAFF. The CDR3 DNA is TGTGCCAGCAGCGCAACCAACGCAGGGCAGACTGAAGCTTTCTTT.

The V gene is TRBV6-5, the J gene TRBJ1-6; tentative D call: TRBD1 (6 bases). The V gene's germline CDR1 is MNHEY and CDR2 SVGAGI. V lost 6 bases and J 9 bases, leaving 15 bases between the germline ends. The CDR3 consists of 14 residues. The CDR3 DNA follows: TGTGCCAGCAGCCCTACAGGGTGGGGTTCACCCCTCCACTTT. Amino acid sequence: CASSPTGWGSPLHF.

As for this clone: Mismatch with germline at one junction end may stem from a read error. The V call is TRBV2, the J call TRBJ2-1; TRBD2 is a possible D gene (5 bases). CDR3 size: 13 residues. Per germline, CDR1 SNHLY and CDR2 FYNNEI. The CDR3 DNA reads as TGTGCCAGCAGAAAGGACTCCTCCAATGAGCAGTTCTTC. Residues: CASRKDSSNEQFF.